This T cell receptor (beta chain) was sequenced during a study of blood T cells in healthy people across ages (dated by TCRdb to between 2014 and 2017). For the study in its entirety: In model experiments, template switching captured about one uniquely barcoded TCR beta cDNA molecule for every two T cells. To track age-related changes in TCR beta repertoire diversity, the study relied on deep sequencing normalized with unique cDNA molecular identifiers. Donors were grouped into four age groups: young (average approximately 15 years), middle-aged (approximately 41), aged (over 55) and long-lived (over 80). To avoid experimental bias, donors of different ages were randomly spread across the sequencing lanes. Using the same blood draw, the study looked at two additional independent replicas of 1 million unique cDNA reads for two donors, one aged 18 to 30 and the other aged 80 or older. Overall study outcomes, separate from this receptor: Bulk unsorted PBMC profiling prevented conclusive comparison of naive and antigen-experienced compartments. Compared with the aged group, more naive CD4+ T cells, fewer expanded clones and increased TCR diversity were shown by the long-lived group, suggesting age selection. Observed TCR beta diversity per million T cells fell roughly linearly with age, and a significant reduction was already apparent by age around 39. Observed TCR beta diversity correlated strongly with the percentage of naive T cells measured by flow cytometry. Because donor CMV infection status was unknown, age-related changes in expanded clonotypes were potentially confounded. Total diversity estimates from one million sequenced T cells were considered lower bounds and underestimates.

A word on this clonotype: Its target antigen remains unknown. Per-base quality was not reported, and no clone a single base away is much larger than it.

CDR1 and CDR2 (MNHEY, SVGEGT) derive from the germline V gene. Measured from the cysteine to the phenylalanine, the CDR3 is 16 residues long. Solely the CDR3 DNA is kept, with 48 bases framed from the first base. V lost 7 bases and J lost 2 bases, and the count of bases not matched to a germline gene is 5. The library was made by 5' RACE. Sequenced on an Illumina HiSeq 2500. The second PCR ran for roughly 7 to 12 cycles and used a J-beta primer mix along with a sample-barcoded 5' primer. A template-switch 5' adaptor carrying 12 random nucleotides introduced a unique molecular identifier onto each TCR beta cDNA molecule. Each sample yielded at least 2.5 million CDR3-containing paired-end reads. All of the RNA was converted into first-strand cDNA using the Mint cDNA synthesis kit, with a TRBC-specific oligonucleotide serving as the primer. Following uracil-DNA glycosylase treatment, a first 18-cycle PCR with universal primers M1SS and BC2_uni_R was performed on all cDNA. From the authors' description of their analysis: Normalization of each sample was performed by random selection of 1 million high-quality reads, each carrying a distinct molecular identifier. Reads sharing molecular identifiers were discarded rather than binned into consensus sequences. MiTCR, with a Q25 quality threshold and the strictest error-elimination algorithm, was used for CDR3 identification, clonotype clustering and error correction. Lower-bound total TCR beta diversity was estimated with a nonparametric unseen species model using Euler transformation. TCRdb reran the public reads through fastp at Q25 and MiXCR, keeping productive beta chains. Each record represents a unique CDR3 protein, reported with the most common genes and DNA among its rows. For this entry, the V and J calls and clone size follow TCRdb and not the study's own pipeline. Within this sample are under 800,000 distinct CDR3 sequences, with approximately 43% of them counted one time only. Jointly, the top ten make up under 25% of the sample.

Systemically healthy Caucasian individuals from Russia, around 39 in total and aged about 6 to 90 years, were included as donors. Around 10 milliliters of peripheral blood were drawn from each donor into EDTA-treated Vacutainer tubes. Ficoll-Paque density-gradient centrifugation was used to isolate PBMCs, with at least 6 million per sample. Total RNA was extracted from PBMCs with Trizol reagent, with at least 5 micrograms obtained per sample. For every donor, flow cytometry on a PBMC aliquot measured the percentage of naive CD45RAhigh/CD27high T cells. Sequencing input: blood. The chain joins TRBV6-2 or TRBV6-3 to TRBJ2-1; the central 13 bases match TRBD2. This TCR came from a woman aged 55-69 years in good health. The bases read TGTGCCAGCACCGAAGGACTAGCGGGGGCCTACAATGAGCAGTTCTTC. This codes for CASTEGLAGAYNEQFF.